What follows are 20 T cell receptor beta chains derived from one specimen sequenced in a study of cytomegalovirus exposure and HLA in healthy donors. The data were produced by immunoSEQ multiplex PCR, yet TCRdb's version contains in-frame clones alone and is incomplete. The sample comprises fewer than 100,000 clones, roughly 93% of which are singletons, and 2.1% rests with the top ten. The specimen sequenced was PBMCs. These receptor sequences come from a man aged 25 to 40 in good health and CMV-seronegative.

This rearrangement joins TRBV28 to TRBJ2-2, with a possible D match to TRBD2 (6 bases). There are 16 residues in the CDR3. Trimming cost V 6 bases and J 2 bases, with 16 bases left between them. Per the germline V gene, CDR1 is MDHEN and CDR2 is SYDVKM. This CDR3 is CASSPSGGANTGELFF. CDR3 in DNA: TGTGCCAGCAGCCCTTCCGGGGGTGCCAACACCGGGGAGCTGTTTTTT.

This rearrangement joins TRBV5-1 to TRBJ2-3; 13 nucleotides align to TRBD2. The length of the CDR3 is 16 residues. Losses at the gene ends were 3 bases for V and 5 bases for J; bases not matched to a gene: 6. Germline values: CDR1 SGHRS, CDR2 YFSETQ. The CDR3 protein is CASSSGTSGIGDTQYF. The CDR3 DNA sequence: TGCGCCAGCAGCTCCGGGACTAGCGGGATAGGAGATACGCAGTATTTT.

The V gene is TRBV5-4, the J gene TRBJ1-2; D unclear. The germline gives CDR1 SGHNT, CDR2 YYREEE (reference sequence). V shed 4 bases and J shed 7 bases, with 20 bases lying between them. This CDR3 spans 15 amino acids. In nucleotides, the CDR3 is TGTGCCAGCAGCCCCCCCTCGGATTGGCCGGGTGGCTACACCTTC. Protein: CASSPPSDWPGGYTF. The whole variable domain, filled in from reference TRBV5-4 and TRBJ1-2, reads ETGVTQSPTHLIKTRGQQVTLRCSSQSGHNTVSWYQQALGQGPQFIFQYYREEENGRGNFPPRFSGLQFPNYSSELNVNALELDDSALYLCASSPPSDWPGGYTFGSGTRLTVV.

This CDR3 reads CASSAQWAGAYNEQFF. The CDR3 DNA sequence: TGTGCCAGCAGCGCCCAATGGGCGGGCGCATACAATGAGCAGTTCTTC. This chain connects TRBV9 to TRBJ2-1; maybe TRBD2 (5 bases). The germline gives CDR1 SGDLS, CDR2 YYNGEE. V was cut by 3 bases and J by 4 bases, with 17 bases left in between. This CDR3 has 16 amino acids.

The CDR3: CASSQSRESQPQHF. Here the CDR3 DNA reads TGCGCCAGCAGCCAATCCAGGGAAAGTCAGCCCCAGCATTTT. J is TRBJ1-5 and V is TRBV4-1, with D tentatively TRBD1 (5 bases). The germline CDR1 and CDR2 sequences are MGHRA and YSYEKL. Trimming took 2 bases from V and 6 from J, leaving 11 bases between them. This CDR3 comprises 14 residues.

V is TRBV2 and J is TRBJ2-4, with 14 bases matching TRBD2. The J segment lost 6 bases and the V segment lost 8 bases, leaving 0 bases of the junction unmatched. The CDR3 totals 13 residues. Germline lookup yields CDR1 SNHLY and CDR2 FYNNEI. The CDR3 is CASGLAGGNIQYF. DNA for the CDR3: TGTGCCAGCGGACTAGCGGGAGGAAACATTCAGTACTTC.

The chain has TRBV6-5 and TRBJ2-7, with 10 positions matching TRBD1. In germline, CDR1 is MNHEY, CDR2 SVGAGI. The CDR3 has 14 residues. V trimming: 6 bases; J trimming: 2 bases; junction bases outside the gene matches: 4. CDR3 DNA: TGTGCCAGCAGGACCGGGACAGGGGCCTACGAGCAGTACTTC. It encodes CASRTGTGAYEQYF.

This CDR3 reads CASSAEGGSNTGELFF. CDR3 bases: TGTGCCAGCAGCGCCGAGGGCGGATCGAACACCGGGGAGCTGTTTTTT. The rearrangement links TRBV9 to TRBJ2-2; D may be TRBD2 (5 bases). The CDR3 extends over 16 amino acids. Germline V gene data show CDR1 as SGDLS and CDR2 as YYNGEE. The V gene lost 3 bases and the J gene lost 0 bases, with 12 bases spanning the gap.

V gene TRBV29-1 combines with J gene TRBJ2-1; TRBD1 agrees at 9 bases. This CDR3 is 15 amino acids long. The V segment lost 1 base and the J segment 4 bases; nucleotides outside the gene matches: 5. Looked up from germline, CDR1 is SQVTM and CDR2 is ANQGSEA. CDR3 in DNA: TGCAGCGTTGAAGCATACGGACAGGGGTACAATGAGCAGTTCTTC. This encodes CSVEAYGQGYNEQFF.

The J gene is TRBJ2-7, the V gene TRBV28; tentative D call: TRBD2 (6 bases). Germline V gene lookup returns CDR1 MDHEN and CDR2 SYDVKM. V was clipped by 3 bases and J by 0 bases, with 15 bases between them. CDR3 length: 16 residues. The CDR3 bases are TGTGCCAGCAGTTTTGGCGGGACCTCCCTCTCCTACGAGCAGTACTTC. Its protein is CASSFGGTSLSYEQYF. The entire variable domain, with the rest obtained from reference TRBV28 and TRBJ2-7, is as follows: DVKVTQSSRYLVKRTGEKVFLECVQDMDHENMFWYRQDPGLGLRLIYFSYDVKMKEKGDIPEGYSVSREKKERFSLILESASTNQTSMYLCASSFGGTSLSYEQYFGPGTRLTVT.

This clone appeared once. The V and J genes are TRBV28 and TRBJ2-7; 10 bases map to TRBD1. This CDR3 is built from 17 residues. With V trimmed by 7 bases and J by 0 bases, 12 bases remained unmatched. Looked up from germline, CDR1 is MDHEN and CDR2 is SYDVKM. This CDR3 reads CASTSTGGRTSSYEQYF. The CDR3 DNA reads as TGTGCCAGCACCTCGACAGGGGGCCGGACAAGCTCCTACGAGCAGTACTTC.

This clone appeared once. The J gene is TRBJ2-5, the V gene TRBV2; D call uncertain. V was cut by 4 bases and J by 5 bases, with 11 bases left in between. In germline, CDR1 is SNHLY, CDR2 FYNNEI. The CDR3 has 13 residues. The CDR3 DNA reads as TGTGCCAGCAGTGGTACTGGTGGTGAGACCCAGTACTTC. This codes for CASSGTGGETQYF.

The chain uses TRBV9 and TRBJ1-4; no clear D. Germline assignment: CDR1 SGDLS and CDR2 YYNGEE. V was cut by 3 bases and J by 10 bases, with 10 bases left in between. This CDR3 spans 12 amino acids. The DNA of the CDR3 is TGTGCCAGCAGCGGGCCGTCTGGAAAACTGTTTTTT. Translated, it gives CASSGPSGKLFF.

This chain links TRBV5-4 with TRBJ2-1, with 9 bases identical to TRBD1. V dropped 5 bases and J dropped 9; count of bases not matched to a gene: 9. Germline CDR1 SGHNT, CDR2 YYREEE (reference sequence). This CDR3 comprises 14 residues. The chain's CDR3 is CASRAGTGYIEQFF. For the CDR3, the DNA is TGTGCCAGCAGGGCCGGGACAGGGTATATTGAGCAGTTCTTC.

The rearrangement links TRBV7-3 to TRBJ2-5, with D possibly being TRBD2 (6 bases). Germline V gene lookup returns CDR1 SGHTA and CDR2 FQGTGA. This CDR3 contains 14 residues. The ends were cut back, 3 bases at V and 2 bases at J, with 10 bases in the middle. CDR3 region: CASSFPGEQETQYF. As DNA, the CDR3 is TGTGCCAGCAGCTTCCCGGGAGAACAAGAGACCCAGTACTTC.

This clone showed up just once. The chain joins TRBV11-1 to TRBJ2-1, with 13 bases aligning to TRBD2. The V gene's germline CDR1 is SGHAT and CDR2 FQDESV (reference sequence). The CDR3 spans 16 residues. V trimming: 3 bases; J trimming: 7 bases; junction bases outside the gene matches: 6. The CDR3, as DNA: TGTGCCAGCAGCTTGGGGACTAGCGGGAAGACGAATGAGCAGTTCTTC. Protein: CASSLGTSGKTNEQFF.

The rearrangement joins TRBV27 to TRBJ2-3; 13 nucleotides align to TRBD2. V was clipped by 5 bases and J by 6 bases; unmatched bases: 20. The CDR3 has 20 residues. Germline V lookup: CDR1 MNHEY, CDR2 SMNVEV (reference sequence). The CDR3 nucleotides are TGTGCCAGCAGTCCTAATAGACTAGCGGGAGGTAACTCCCTTGGGGATACGCAGTATTTT. Residues: CASSPNRLAGGNSLGDTQYF.

The genes are TRBV28 and TRBJ1-2; a weak D match, TRBD1 (6 bases). The CDR3 is 12 residues long. V was pared by 7 bases and J by 2 bases, with 8 bases between. The germline gives CDR1 MDHEN, CDR2 SYDVKM. The CDR3 spells CASNTGNYGYTF. DNA of the CDR3: TGTGCCAGCAATACAGGGAACTATGGCTACACCTTC.

The CDR3 region is CASSQEGDRAVNEKLFF. In DNA, the CDR3 is TGCGCCAGCAGCCAAGAGGGGGACAGGGCGGTTAATGAAAAACTGTTTTTT. The chain couples TRBV4-1 to TRBJ1-4; TRBD1 agrees at 9 bases. From germline, CDR1 is MGHRA and CDR2 YSYEKL. V lost 0 bases to trimming and J lost 4 bases; unmatched junction nucleotides: 6. This CDR3 region has 17 residues.

The rearrangement uses TRBV15 and TRBJ2-1; TRBD2 agrees at 9 bases. The V segment lost 7 bases and the J segment 10 bases; nucleotides outside the gene matches: 17. The length of the CDR3 is 16 residues. Per germline, CDR1 LNHNV and CDR2 YYDKDF (reference sequence). The CDR3 DNA sequence: TGTGCCACCAAAGGGAATAGCGGGAGCCGGAGTGAGGAGCAGTTCTTC. Protein sequence: CATKGNSGSRSEEQFF.